This entry features one T cell receptor (beta chain) sequence. Its cognate antigen has yet to be identified. No much larger clonotype is one base removed from it; base qualities were not supplied. Participants in the prospective study were enrolled through a virtual design, were aged roughly 18 to 100 years, and lived in approximately 25 United States geographic areas. In the prospective study, participants were assigned to cohorts based on the clinical history participants reported in a screening survey and a study questionnaire. Recovered participants in ImmuneRACE Cohort 3 were defined by two consecutive negative NP/OP PCR tests, clearance by a healthcare professional, or resolution of symptoms. In the prospective study, mobile phlebotomists collected whole blood, serum and a nasopharyngeal or oropharyngeal swab from each participant. Over a roughly 2-month period, participants in the prospective study had the option of providing additional blood draws and questionnaires. Blood samples from the prospective study were shipped frozen or at room temperature prior to DNA extraction.

This sample was included in a study of blood T cell repertoires in COVID-19 (TCRdb year 2020). General notes on the study: Collaborator samples came from the United States, Italy and Spain and covered acute and convalescent phases of COVID-19. HLA class I and class II types, where available, came from metadata supplied by the sample provider rather than from assay-based typing. The sample metadata nearly always contained a de-identified subject ID, COVID-19 status, age in years and sex. A freely available public database, intended as a resource for researchers studying the immune response to SARS-CoV-2, is where the repertoires were released. The dataset comprised deeply sampled blood TCRbeta repertoires from subjects exposed to, actively infected with, or recovered from COVID-19. The samples were drawn from two sources: the first 160 participants of the ongoing ImmuneRACE study, and fewer than 1,500 subjects contributed by 6 global collaborators. The material from the prospective study consisted of cDNA or gDNA derived from T cells, B-cell-depleted T cells, or PBMCs.

TCRbeta CDR3 regions were amplified from genomic DNA by means of the immunoSEQ Assay, a bias-controlled multiplex PCR. The original methods were these. Within the assay, amplification of reference gene primers was used to estimate how many nucleated cells each sample contained. To quantify the absolute abundance of each unique TCRbeta CDR3 rearrangement, sequence reads were collapsed and filtered. For each sample, productive Simpson clonality was calculated as the square root of Simpson's diversity index across productive rearrangements. The table comes from immuneACCESS by way of TCRdb, which keeps in-frame sequences with V and J called. Part of the clones is missing from these tables; in studies checked, under half for an unresolved V gene and the rest for unknown reasons. Clone size and the V and J calls come from that table; the DNA yielded D and trimming. The sample includes roughly 200,000 clones, with roughly 82% observed a single time. Clones ranked in the top ten supply about 9.6% of the sample.

Results and caveats for the whole study, not just this receptor: How much clinical and demographic metadata was included differed by source and by participant, and the metadata was provided uncurated.

This TCR came from a woman in her 30s who had recovered from COVID-19. The specimen sequenced was PBMCs or T cells enriched from blood (not recorded which).

The DNA reads TGCAGTGCTAGGGGGGGATATGGCTACACCTTC. This gives the protein CSARGGYGYTF. The chain uses TRBV20-1 and TRBJ1-2; TRBD1 is a weak D gene call, 5 bases matching. Taken from cysteine to phenylalanine, the CDR3 has 11 residues. Only CDR3 DNA remains: 33 bases, in frame from the first base. V and J are truncated by 3 bases and 5 bases respectively, leaving an intervening sequence of 7 bases. Via the germline V gene (reference sequence), CDR1 is DFQATT and CDR2 SNEGSKA.